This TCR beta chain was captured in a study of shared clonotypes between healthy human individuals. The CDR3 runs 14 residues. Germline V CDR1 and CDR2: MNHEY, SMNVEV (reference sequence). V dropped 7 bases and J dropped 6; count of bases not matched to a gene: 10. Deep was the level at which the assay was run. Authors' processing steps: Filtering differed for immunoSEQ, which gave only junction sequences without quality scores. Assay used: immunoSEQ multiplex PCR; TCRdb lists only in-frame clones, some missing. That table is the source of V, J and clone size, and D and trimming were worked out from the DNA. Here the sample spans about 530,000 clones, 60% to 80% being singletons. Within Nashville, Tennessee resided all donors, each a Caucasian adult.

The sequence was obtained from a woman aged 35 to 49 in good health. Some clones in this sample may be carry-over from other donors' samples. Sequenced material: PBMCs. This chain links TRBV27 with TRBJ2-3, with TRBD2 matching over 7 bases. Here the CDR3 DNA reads TGTGCCAGCACCCGTAGCGGGTCTTTCGATACGCAGTATTTT. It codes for CASTRSGSFDTQYF.